This T cell receptor beta chain is from a study of glioma-infiltrating T cells after dendritic cell vaccination. Germline lookup yields CDR1 SGHNT and CDR2 YYREEE (reference sequence). The CDR3 length is 14 residues. Trimming left V 5 bases short and J 8 bases short, with 16 bases between. Clones were sequenced by immunoSEQ multiplex PCR, and TCRdb holds only the in-frame ones, with some missing. The data show 93,000 or so clones, about four fifths seen once. Source: blood, taken before dendritic cell vaccination. The genes are TRBV5-4 and TRBJ2-2, with D perhaps matching TRBD2 (7 bases). The TCR comes from a human donor with glioblastoma. The CDR3, as DNA: TGTGCCAGCAGATGGGGGGGGGCCTCAGGGGAGCTGTTTTTT. Its translation is CASRWGGASGELFF. The full variable domain, its missing parts supplied by reference TRBV5-4 and TRBJ2-2, is ETGVTQSPTHLIKTRGQQVTLRCSSQSGHNTVSWYQQALGQGPQFIFQYYREEENGRGNFPPRFSGLQFPNYSSELNVNALELDDSALYLCASRWGGASGELFFGEGSRLTVL.